The 12 T cell receptor beta chains below come from one sample, sequenced in a study of blood T cell repertoires in COVID-19. The table came from immunoSEQ multiplex PCR; TCRdb's copy has only in-frame clones and leaves some out. The sample holds around 200,000 clones, around three quarters seen once. Specimen: peripheral blood. Receptor source: a woman between 70 and 85 years old with acute or convalescent COVID-19.

The chain recombines TRBV12-3 or TRBV12-4 with TRBJ2-1, with a weak D call TRBD2 (5 bases). CDR3 size: 13 residues. Trimming left V 3 bases short and J 4 bases short, with 7 bases between. In DNA form, the CDR3 reads TGTGCCAGCAGTTTTACTAGGTACAATGAGCAGTTCTTC. It encodes CASSFTRYNEQFF.

A few counts support this clone. This chain connects TRBV11-3 to TRBJ2-2; 7 bases are a match to TRBD1. The germline gives CDR1 SGHNT, CDR2 YENEEA. This CDR3 region has 15 residues. Germline trimming cut 4 bases from V and 6 bases from J; bases unmatched to any gene: 8. The CDR3 reads CASSSGQERAGELFF. CDR3 DNA: TGTGCCAGCAGCTCTGGACAGGAGAGAGCCGGGGAGCTGTTTTTT.

The V and J genes are TRBV30 and TRBJ1-2; D is uncertain. V was cut by 4 bases and J by 4 bases, with 16 bases left in between. The CDR3 extends over 14 amino acids. Germline CDR1 is GTSNPN and CDR2 is SVGIG (reference sequence). The CDR3 loop reads CAWNALSGGYGYTF. CDR3 nucleotides: TGTGCCTGGAATGCTCTATCCGGCGGCTATGGCTACACCTTC.

The V call is TRBV6-4, the J call TRBJ2-1; D might be TRBD2 (5 bases). Trimming took off 7 bases at V and 0 bases at J, with 13 bases between the two ends. Germline V gene sequence: CDR1 MRHNA, CDR2 SNTAGT. This CDR3 spans 15 amino acids. CDR3: CASILRARSYNEQFF. The CDR3 nucleotides read TGTGCCAGCATCCTGCGGGCCCGCTCCTACAATGAGCAGTTCTTC.

The chain carries TRBV28 and TRBJ2-1, with TRBD2 matching over 12 bases. Germline values: CDR1 MDHEN, CDR2 SYDVKM. With 2 bases clipped from V and 8 bases from J, the junction kept 4 bases outside the gene matches. CDR3 length: 15 amino acids. This CDR3 is CASSLRLAGGYEQFF. DNA of the CDR3: TGTGCCAGCAGTTTACGCCTAGCGGGAGGGTATGAGCAGTTCTTC.

The rearrangement uses TRBV14 and TRBJ2-2, with D unresolved. The CDR3 is made up of 13 amino acids. Germline assignment: CDR1 SGHDN and CDR2 FVKESK. V was cut by 3 bases and J by 4 bases, with 6 bases left in between. The CDR3 sequence is CASSQQVTGELFF. The CDR3 DNA follows: TGTGCCAGCAGCCAGCAGGTCACCGGGGAGCTGTTTTTT. Based on the CDR3 plus reference TRBV14 and TRBJ2-2, the full variable domain is EAGVTQFPSHSVIEKGQTVTLRCDPISGHDNLYWYRRVMGKEIKFLLHFVKESKQDESGMPNNRFLAERTGGTYSTLKVQPAELEDSGVYFCASSQQVTGELFFGEGSRLTVL.

J is TRBJ2-3 and V is TRBV4-2; D not resolved. The V gene's germline CDR1 is LGHNA and CDR2 YNFKEQ. CDR3 size: 16 residues. V was pared by 4 bases and J by 6 bases, with 20 bases between. CDR3 protein: CASSLTERSSADTQYF. DNA of the CDR3: TGTGCCAGCAGCCTCACTGAAAGGAGCTCGGCTGATACGCAGTATTTT.

The chain couples TRBV28 to TRBJ2-7; 7 bases are a match to TRBD2. Germline trimming cut 0 bases from V and 3 bases from J; bases unmatched to any gene: 11. Germline CDR1 MDHEN, CDR2 SYDVKM. This CDR3 region has 17 residues. DNA for the CDR3: TGTGCCAGCAGTTTATGGGGACTAAAAGGGCAAAGCTACGAGCAGTACTTC. It translates to CASSLWGLKGQSYEQYF.

The V gene is TRBV29-1, the J gene TRBJ1-1; D unclear. Germline V CDR1 and CDR2: SQVTM, ANQGSEA. This CDR3 region has 11 residues. Trimming took off 5 bases at V and 2 bases at J, with 6 bases between the two ends. The CDR3 sequence: CSVLRNTEAFF. The DNA of the CDR3 is TGCAGCGTTCTGCGAAACACTGAAGCTTTCTTT.

This chain links TRBV29-1 with TRBJ2-5; 7 bases are a match to TRBD1. Germline trimming cut 5 bases from V and 2 bases from J; bases unmatched to any gene: 2. Germline CDR1 is SQVTM and CDR2 is ANQGSEA. The CDR3 is 12 amino acids. DNA of the CDR3: TGCAGCGTTACCAGGGGGCAAGAGACCCAGTACTTC. It specifies CSVTRGQETQYF.

J is TRBJ2-3 and V is TRBV7-9; D unresolved. Germline V gene lookup returns CDR1 SEHNR and CDR2 FQNEAQ (reference sequence). V lost 7 bases and J lost 2, with 16 bases in between. The CDR3 has 15 amino acids. CDR3 nucleotides: TGTGCCAGCACCTTCCGGTCTTGGTCCACAGATACGCAGTATTTT. This translates into CASTFRSWSTDTQYF.

V usage is TRBV29-1 and J usage is TRBJ1-1; possible D gene TRBD1, 6 bases. Trimming shortened V by 4 bases and J by 7 bases, and 16 bases separated the two germline ends. Germline values: CDR1 SQVTM, CDR2 ANQGSEA. The CDR3 spans 13 residues. The CDR3 region is CSVGSQGNLEAFF. The CDR3 nucleotides are TGCAGCGTTGGATCACAGGGAAACCTTGAAGCTTTCTTT.